This T cell receptor beta chain originates from a study of T cell responses to AZD1222 COVID-19 vaccine. General study findings and limits: Spike-spanning, vaccine-associated CD4 TCRs were dominant at 160-218 and 743-854. Two AZD1222 doses significantly raised spike-specific TCR breadth and depth over controls.

Measured with immunoSEQ multiplex PCR; TCRdb has only the in-frame clones, and not every one. The sample lists around 50,000 clones, about 86% occurring once. This clone was detected only once. Its specificity is not known. V lost 5 bases to trimming and J lost 2 bases; unmatched junction nucleotides: 5. CDR1 is SGHVS and CDR2 is FQNEAQ in the germline V gene. The CDR3 consists of 15 residues. The chain couples TRBV7-8 to TRBJ2-7, with TRBD1 identical over 11 bases. The sample in question was peripheral blood, obtained on day 0 of AZD1222 vaccination. This clonotype was obtained from an adult in good health. The CDR3 nucleotides read TGTGCCAGCAGCCCTGGGACAGGGGGGGCCTACGAGCAGTACTTC. Residues: CASSPGTGGAYEQYF.